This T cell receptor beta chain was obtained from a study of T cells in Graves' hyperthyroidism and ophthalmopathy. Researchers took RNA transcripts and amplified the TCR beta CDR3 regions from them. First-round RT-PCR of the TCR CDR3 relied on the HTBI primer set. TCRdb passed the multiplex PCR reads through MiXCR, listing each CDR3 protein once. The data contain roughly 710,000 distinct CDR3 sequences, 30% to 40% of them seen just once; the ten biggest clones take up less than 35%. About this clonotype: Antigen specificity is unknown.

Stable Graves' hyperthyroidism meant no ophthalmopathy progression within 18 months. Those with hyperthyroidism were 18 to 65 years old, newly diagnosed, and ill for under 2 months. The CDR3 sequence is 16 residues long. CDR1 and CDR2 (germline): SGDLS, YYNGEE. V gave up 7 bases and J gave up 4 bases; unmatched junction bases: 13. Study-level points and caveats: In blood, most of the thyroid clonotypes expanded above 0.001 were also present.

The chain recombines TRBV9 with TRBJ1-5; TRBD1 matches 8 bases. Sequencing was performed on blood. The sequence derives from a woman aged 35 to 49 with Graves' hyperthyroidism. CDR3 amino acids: CASSPSWDRRNQPQHF. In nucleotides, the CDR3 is TGTGCCAGCTCACCAAGTTGGGACAGGAGGAATCAGCCCCAGCATTTT.